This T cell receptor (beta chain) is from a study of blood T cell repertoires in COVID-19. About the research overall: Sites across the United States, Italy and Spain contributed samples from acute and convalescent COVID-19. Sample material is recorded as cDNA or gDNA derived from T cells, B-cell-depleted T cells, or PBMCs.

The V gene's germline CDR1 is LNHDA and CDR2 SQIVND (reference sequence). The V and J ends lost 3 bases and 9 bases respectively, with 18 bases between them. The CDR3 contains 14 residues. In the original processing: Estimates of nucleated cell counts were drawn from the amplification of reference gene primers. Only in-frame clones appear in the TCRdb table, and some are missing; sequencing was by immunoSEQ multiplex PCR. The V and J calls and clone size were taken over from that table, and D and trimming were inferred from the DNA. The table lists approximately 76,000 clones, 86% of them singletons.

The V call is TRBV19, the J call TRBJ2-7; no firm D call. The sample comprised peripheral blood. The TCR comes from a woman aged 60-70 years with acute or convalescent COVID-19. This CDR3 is CASSILYASVGQYF. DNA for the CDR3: TGTGCCAGTAGTATCCTCTACGCCAGCGTTGGGCAGTACTTC. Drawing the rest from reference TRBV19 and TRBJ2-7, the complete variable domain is DGGITQSPKYLFRKEGQNVTLSCEQNLNHDAMYWYRQDPGQGLRLIYYSQIVNDFQKGDIAEGYSVSREKKESFPLTVTSAQKNPTAFYLCASSILYASVGQYFGPGTRLTVT.